This T cell receptor (beta chain) was sequenced during a study of cytomegalovirus exposure and HLA in healthy donors. Study-level results: A prior analysis recorded that most TCR beta V segments were productive about 87% or about 30% of the time. Through in vitro validation, three CMV-associated chains were shown to be specific for CMV antigens. Per a later analysis, under 20,000 TCR beta sequences showed association with HLA alleles at 0.05 false discovery rate.

The sample holds a few counts of this clone. Its antigen is unknown. Although they were nominally healthy when sampled, donors likely had unrecorded immune exposures. This CDR3 is built from 17 residues. Trimming at V came to 4 bases and at J to 5 bases, leaving 16 bases not matched to a gene. CDR1 and CDR2 (germline): LNHDA, SQIVND (reference sequence). Use of 60 Vbeta and 13 Jbeta primers characterized the PCR. The protocol was immunoSEQ multiplex PCR, while the TCRdb copy is restricted to in-frame clones and leaves out a portion. The data show roughly 190,000 clones, 79% seen once. The TCR comes from a girl between 10 and 17 years old in good health and CMV-seropositive. Input material: PBMCs. The rearrangement links TRBV19 to TRBJ2-7; 8 nucleotides agree with TRBD1. CDR3 protein: CASSTHTKTGVIHEQYF. The CDR3 bases are TGTGCCAGTAGTACCCACACGAAGACAGGGGTCATCCACGAGCAGTACTTC. Full variable domain (rest looked up from reference TRBV19 and TRBJ2-7): DGGITQSPKYLFRKEGQNVTLSCEQNLNHDAMYWYRQDPGQGLRLIYYSQIVNDFQKGDIAEGYSVSREKKESFPLTVTSAQKNPTAFYLCASSTHTKTGVIHEQYFGPGTRLTVT.